Shown below are 32 T cell receptor beta chains from a single sample sequenced in a study of PD-1 blockade in mismatch repair-deficient tumors. Clones were sequenced by immunoSEQ multiplex PCR, and TCRdb holds only the in-frame ones, with some missing. The sample records about 130,000 clones, about nine tenths being singletons. The material was peripheral blood, obtained approximately 70 weeks after starting pembrolizumab. These receptors all come from an adult with mismatch repair-deficient cancer.

This clone was recorded a few times. The chain links TRBV7-2 to TRBJ1-2, with TRBD1 matching 10 bases. J gave up 6 bases and V 3 bases, and 7 bases lay outside the gene matches. Germline-derived CDR1 and CDR2 are SGHTA and FQGNSA. The CDR3 is 15 residues long. CDR3: CASSLPGQGTDGYTF. The CDR3 nucleotides are TGTGCCAGCAGCTTGCCGGGACAGGGGACGGATGGCTACACCTTC.

The chain is built from TRBV19 and TRBJ1-1; D ambiguous. The germline V and J ends were trimmed by 2 bases and 3 bases, with 13 bases remaining between them. This CDR3 comprises 15 residues. Germline assignment: CDR1 LNHDA and CDR2 SQIVND (reference sequence). CDR3 nucleotide sequence: TGTGCCAGTAGTATAAGAGAGGGCTGGGACACTGAAGCTTTCTTT. This translates into CASSIREGWDTEAFF.

This chain connects TRBV5-6 to TRBJ1-5; maybe TRBD1 (6 bases). CDR3 length: 14 residues. Trimming stripped 7 bases from V and 6 bases from J, with 17 bases between. CDR1 and CDR2 (germline): SGHDT, YYEEEE. The CDR3 region is CASGEGGRVQPQHF. The CDR3 DNA sequence: TGTGCCAGCGGCGAAGGGGGGCGGGTTCAGCCCCAGCATTTT. Full variable domain (outside the CDR3, taken from reference TRBV5-6 and TRBJ1-5): DAGVTQSPTHLIKTRGQQVTLRCSPKSGHDTVSWYQQALGQGPQFIFQYYEEEERQRGNFPDRFSGHQFPNYSSELNVNALLLGDSALYLCASGEGGRVQPQHFGDGTRLSIL.

The chain couples TRBV4-1 to TRBJ2-2; TRBD2 matches at 7 bases. The V segment lost 2 bases and the J segment 6 bases; nucleotides outside the gene matches: 6. The CDR3 is 15 residues long. In germline, CDR1 is MGHRA, CDR2 YSYEKL. Written as DNA, the CDR3 is TGCGCCAGCAGCCAAAAACTAGCGTACGCCGGGGAGCTGTTTTTT. Its translation: CASSQKLAYAGELFF.

The chain joins TRBV30 to TRBJ1-3; 7 nucleotides agree with TRBD1. From germline, CDR1 is GTSNPN and CDR2 SVGIG (reference sequence). The V segment lost 1 base and the J segment 8 bases; nucleotides outside the gene matches: 14. The CDR3 consists of 16 residues. CDR3 in DNA: TGTGCCTGGAGTGCGGGCCAAAACAGGGGAACGGACACCATATATTTT. It encodes CAWSAGQNRGTDTIYF.

The chain uses TRBV2 and TRBJ1-5, with unresolved D. Trimming took off 1 base at V and 1 base at J, with 5 bases between the two ends. The CDR3 has 14 residues. Germline CDR1 is SNHLY and CDR2 is FYNNEI. Written as DNA, the CDR3 is TGTGCCAGCAGTGAAGGGGTGAGCAATCAGCCCCAGCATTTT. Its protein product is CASSEGVSNQPQHF.

V gene TRBV10-2 combines with J gene TRBJ2-3, with no clear D. The CDR3 is made up of 13 amino acids. V dropped 3 bases and J dropped 4 bases, with 8 bases sitting between them. The germline gives CDR1 WSHSY, CDR2 SAAADI. The CDR3 coding sequence is TGCGCCAGCAGTGACGGCGGAGCAGATACGCAGTATTTT. It yields the protein CASSDGGADTQYF.

This clone appeared once. The genes are TRBV21-1 and TRBJ2-7; the D call TRBD2 from the table was never checked on the DNA. TRBV21-1 is designated a pseudogene. CDR3 size: 16 residues. CDR3 coding DNA: TGTGCCAGCAGCACTACTGTGTCGCGGGATACCTACGAGCAGTACTTC. Residues: CASSTTVSRDTYEQYF.

The gene calls are TRBV30 and TRBJ2-1, with unresolved D. This CDR3 has 14 residues. V was trimmed by 3 bases and J by 0 bases, leaving 9 bases between them. The germline V gene has CDR1 GTSNPN and CDR2 SVGIG (reference sequence). CDR3 nucleotide sequence: TGTGCCTGGAGCGCGATCCCCTCCTACAATGAGCAGTTCTTC. It is translated as CAWSAIPSYNEQFF.

The chain carries TRBV11-2 and TRBJ2-1; TRBD2 is a possible D gene (5 bases). Per germline, CDR1 SGHAT and CDR2 FQNNGV. Trimming removed 1 base at V and 5 bases at J, with 15 bases between. This CDR3 spans 16 amino acids. The CDR3 DNA is TGTGCCAGCAGCTTAGTAGACGGGAAGTTCCACAATGAGCAGTTCTTC. As protein: CASSLVDGKFHNEQFF.

This sequence joins TRBV2 and TRBJ2-7; D is possibly TRBD1 (6 bases). V lost 2 bases and J lost 3, with 14 bases in between. Germline values: CDR1 SNHLY, CDR2 FYNNEI. This CDR3 region has 15 residues. CDR3 coding DNA: TGTGCCAGCAGTGAAATATCAGGGGCGATCTACGAGCAGTACTTC. It translates to CASSEISGAIYEQYF.

The rearrangement uses TRBV6-5 and TRBJ1-2; perhaps TRBD1 as D (5 bases). The V gene lost 2 bases and the J gene lost 4 bases, with 8 bases spanning the gap. The CDR3 extends over 13 amino acids. CDR1 is MNHEY, CDR2 SVGAGI, per germline. The CDR3 bases are TGTGCCAGCAGTTACGACAGCGTCTATGGCTACACCTTC. Protein sequence: CASSYDSVYGYTF.

The chain employs TRBV6-1 and TRBJ2-3; D remains ambiguous. Trimming removed 11 bases from V and 6 bases from J, with 21 bases in between. The CDR3 has 14 residues. The germline V gene has CDR1 MNHNS and CDR2 SASEGT. In DNA, the CDR3 is TGTGCCGCTCAAAGCGTCTCCGCTCGGGATACGCAGTATTTT. This gives the protein CAAQSVSARDTQYF.

This chain connects TRBV7-8 to TRBJ1-5; no firm D call. This CDR3 comprises 15 residues. Germline CDR1 reads SGHVS; CDR2 reads FQNEAQ. The V end lost 3 bases, the J end lost 0 bases, and 9 bases lay between the germline ends. The CDR3 DNA reads as TGTGCCAGCAGCTTCGGGATTGCTAGCAATCAGCCCCAGCATTTT. Translation gives CASSFGIASNQPQHF.

This chain links TRBV27 with TRBJ2-3; 7 positions agree with TRBD2. Germline CDR1 reads MNHEY; CDR2 reads SMNVEV (reference sequence). The CDR3 is 15 amino acids. Trimming at V came to 2 bases and at J to 5 bases, leaving 7 bases not matched to a gene. The DNA of the CDR3 is TGTGCCAGCAGTTTAGAGGTGCCGGGGGGAGATACGCAGTATTTT. As protein: CASSLEVPGGDTQYF.

The chain combines TRBV5-1 with TRBJ2-7; TRBD1 matches 9 bases. The CDR3 is 14 residues long. Germline CDR1 and CDR2: SGHRS and YFSETQ. With V trimmed by 1 base and J by 5 bases, 4 bases remained unmatched. The CDR3 is CASSLRGQGNEQYF. The CDR3 DNA reads TGCGCCAGCAGCTTGAGGGGACAGGGCAACGAGCAGTACTTC.

The rearrangement joins TRBV5-1 to TRBJ1-1; D may be TRBD1 (5 bases). V dropped 4 bases and J dropped 0 bases, with 13 bases sitting between them. The CDR3 covers 15 residues. The germline V gene has CDR1 SGHRS and CDR2 YFSETQ. The CDR3 DNA sequence: TGCGCCAGCAGCGCGGCTGGGGGTCTGAACACTGAAGCTTTCTTT. Its translation is CASSAAGGLNTEAFF.

V and J are TRBV7-6 and TRBJ2-1; 10 bases are shared with TRBD2. V was clipped by 2 bases and J by 9 bases; unmatched bases: 13. This CDR3 spans 17 amino acids. In germline, CDR1 is SGHVS, CDR2 FNYEAQ. Here the CDR3 DNA reads TGTGCCAGCAGCTTAAAGGGAGCGGGAGGGCCAGGGGGTGAGCAGTTCTTC. It specifies CASSLKGAGGPGGEQFF.

Turning to this clone: The sample holds other DNA sequences that translate to the same CDR3. This chain connects TRBV5-1 to TRBJ1-1, with 7 bases that match TRBD1. The CDR3 consists of 14 residues. The V and J ends lost 4 bases and 0 bases, in that order; junction bases with no gene match: 3. Germline V gene lookup returns CDR1 SGHRS and CDR2 YFSETQ. CDR3 DNA: TGCGCCAGCAGCCCCAGGGGGATGAACACTGAAGCTTTCTTT. It yields the protein CASSPRGMNTEAFF.

The chain couples TRBV7-9 to TRBJ2-3; D is perhaps TRBD1 (6 bases). This CDR3 region has 12 residues. The V end was cut by 4 bases, the J end by 6 bases, with 8 bases between. Germline V gene lookup returns CDR1 SEHNR and CDR2 FQNEAQ (reference sequence). The CDR3 loop is CASSSQGDTQYF. The DNA of the CDR3 is TGTGCCAGCAGCTCGCAGGGGGATACGCAGTATTTT.

The chain is built from TRBV29-1 and TRBJ1-1; TRBD1 matches 7 bases. There are 11 residues in the CDR3. V trimming: 4 bases; J trimming: 10 bases; junction bases outside the gene matches: 6. CDR1 and CDR2 (germline): SQVTM, ANQGSEA. The CDR3 loop is CSVVTGIGAFF. The CDR3 DNA reads TGCAGCGTTGTGACAGGGATAGGAGCTTTCTTT. The variable domain in full, completed from reference TRBV29-1 and TRBJ1-1, reads SAVISQKPSRDICQRGTSLTIQCQVDSQVTMMFWYRQQPGQSLTLIATANQGSEATYESGFVIDKFPISRPNLTFSTLTVSNMSPEDSSIYLCSVVTGIGAFFGQGTRLTVV.

This sequence joins TRBV11-3 and TRBJ2-6; D uncertain. Germline assignment: CDR1 SGHNT and CDR2 YENEEA. V lost 5 bases and J 1 base, leaving 9 bases between the germline ends. The CDR3 consists of 15 residues. The CDR3 DNA is TGTGCCAGCAGCCAGCGATATTCTGGGGCCAACGTCCTGACTTTC. Translation: CASSQRYSGANVLTF.

The chain links TRBV11-2 to TRBJ2-7; D possibly corresponds to TRBD2 (6 bases). The CDR3 spans 15 residues. The germline V gene has CDR1 SGHAT and CDR2 FQNNGV. Trimming removed 0 bases from V and 0 bases from J, with 9 bases in between. CDR3 in amino acids: CASSLEGGPSYEQYF. DNA for the CDR3: TGTGCCAGCAGCTTAGAAGGAGGGCCCTCCTACGAGCAGTACTTC.

CDR3 amino acids: CASSLDREGETQYF. CDR3 sequence (DNA): TGCGCCAGCAGCTTGGACAGAGAGGGAGAGACCCAGTACTTC. The chain joins TRBV5-1 to TRBJ2-5; D perhaps matches TRBD2 (5 bases). Germline V gene lookup returns CDR1 SGHRS and CDR2 YFSETQ. V shed 0 bases and J shed 4 bases, with 10 bases lying between them. The CDR3 is 14 amino acids. Based on the CDR3 plus reference TRBV5-1 and TRBJ2-5, the full variable domain is KAGVTQTPRYLIKTRGQQVTLSCSPISGHRSVSWYQQTPGQGLQFLFEYFSETQRNKGNFPGRFSGRQFSNSRSEMNVSTLELGDSALYLCASSLDREGETQYFGPGTRLLVL.

This chain joins TRBV19 and TRBJ1-3; unclear D gene. Trimming left V 5 bases short and J 4 bases short, with 9 bases between. This CDR3 comprises 13 residues. Germline V gene lookup returns CDR1 LNHDA and CDR2 SQIVND (reference sequence). In DNA form, the CDR3 reads TGTGCCAGTAGTCCGAACGCCGGAAACACCATATATTTT. It codes for CASSPNAGNTIYF.

The chain links TRBV4-1 to TRBJ2-7; D possibly uses TRBD1 or TRBD2 (6 bases each). The V gene's germline CDR1 is MGHRA and CDR2 YSYEKL. This CDR3 contains 14 residues. V dropped 4 bases and J dropped 9 bases, with 19 bases sitting between them. CDR3 residues: CASSLPLGGAGQYF. CDR3 in DNA: TGCGCCAGCAGCCTTCCCTTGGGGGGCGCGGGGCAGTACTTC.

V gene TRBV27 combines with J gene TRBJ2-1; 8 nucleotides match TRBD2. Losses at the gene ends were 3 bases for V and 2 bases for J; bases not matched to a gene: 3. The CDR3 has 15 residues. CDR1 and CDR2 (germline): MNHEY, SMNVEV (reference sequence). CDR3 amino acids: CASSFGREAYNEQFF. Written as DNA, the CDR3 is TGTGCCAGCAGTTTCGGGCGGGAGGCCTACAATGAGCAGTTCTTC.

The chain recombines TRBV28 with TRBJ2-2, with D tentatively TRBD1 (6 bases). The CDR3 loop spans 16 amino acids. In germline, CDR1 is MDHEN, CDR2 SYDVKM. V was trimmed by 5 bases and J by 1 base, leaving 14 bases between them. The CDR3 reads CASSASTGLNTGELFF. CDR3 nucleotides: TGTGCCAGCAGTGCAAGCACAGGGTTGAACACCGGGGAGCTGTTTTTT. Full variable domain (missing parts from reference TRBV28 and TRBJ2-2): DVKVTQSSRYLVKRTGEKVFLECVQDMDHENMFWYRQDPGLGLRLIYFSYDVKMKEKGDIPEGYSVSREKKERFSLILESASTNQTSMYLCASSASTGLNTGELFFGEGSRLTVL.

The genes are TRBV30 and TRBJ1-4; 9 bases align to TRBD1. J gave up 8 bases and V 2 bases, and 9 bases lay outside the gene matches. Germline V lookup: CDR1 GTSNPN, CDR2 SVGIG (reference sequence). The CDR3 is 15 residues long. The CDR3 sequence: CAWSRRDRAREKLFF. DNA for the CDR3: TGTGCCTGGAGTAGACGGGACAGGGCTAGAGAAAAACTGTTTTTT.

The V gene is TRBV19, the J gene TRBJ2-6; 7 nucleotides agree with TRBD1. This CDR3 comprises 17 residues. Per germline, CDR1 LNHDA and CDR2 SQIVND (reference sequence). The J segment lost 5 bases and the V segment lost 7 bases, leaving 14 bases of the junction unmatched. CDR3 bases: TGTGCCAGTACTAAGGGGCTCCACAGGGGTTGGGCCAACGTCCTGACTTTC. Its protein is CASTKGLHRGWANVLTF.

Points on this clone: Other DNA sequences in the sample encode the same CDR3. The chain links TRBV7-6 to TRBJ1-5; D remains unclear. With 9 bases removed from V and 0 bases from J, the gap between germline ends came to 9 bases. This CDR3 region has 13 residues. Germline lookup yields CDR1 SGHVS and CDR2 FNYEAQ. The CDR3 is CASAVFSNQPQHF. For the CDR3, the DNA is TGTGCCAGTGCAGTTTTTAGCAATCAGCCCCAGCATTTT.

This clone occurred a few times. V usage is TRBV25-1 and J usage is TRBJ2-2; unclear D gene. Germline assignment: CDR1 MGHDK and CDR2 SYGVNS. Trimming stripped 5 bases from V and 3 bases from J, with 1 base between. The CDR3 consists of 11 residues. CDR3 DNA sequence: TGTGCCAGCAGTTACACCGGGGAGCTGTTTTTT. This translates into CASSYTGELFF. The whole variable domain, remainder taken from reference TRBV25-1 and TRBJ2-2, is EADIYQTPRYLVIGTGKKITLECSQTMGHDKMYWYQQDPGMELHLIHYSYGVNSTEKGDLSSESTVSRIRTEHFPLTLESARPSHTSQYLCASSYTGELFFGEGSRLTVL.